The entry below describes one T cell receptor (beta chain). The authors sorted CD4+ and CD8+ T cells from PBMCs. The sample comes from a study of CD8+ T cells in alopecia areata. The V segment lost 0 bases and the J segment 6 bases; nucleotides outside the gene matches: 4. The CDR3 is 15 residues long. Germline-derived CDR1 and CDR2 are SGHRS and YFSETQ. Once RNA had been extracted, it was reverse transcribed into cDNA to act as the sequencing template. Only in-frame clones appear in the TCRdb table, and some are missing; sequencing was by immunoSEQ multiplex PCR. The sample consists of around 140,000 clones, about 47% of them appearing once.

Here the sequenced sample was CD4+ T cells sorted from blood, taken at week 0. This receptor was taken from a human donor with alopecia areata. The chain carries TRBV5-1 and TRBJ2-2, with 8 bases identical to TRBD1. Here the CDR3 DNA reads TGCGCCAGCAGCTTGGCCGCGACAGGGGCCGGGGAGCTGTTTTTT. Amino acid sequence: CASSLAATGAGELFF.